A selection of T cell receptor beta chains follows, all from one sample in a study of T-cell reconstitution after alpha-beta-depleted transplantation in children. TCRdb recomputed calls from the PCR reads with MiXCR, one row per CDR3 protein. The sample lists about 440,000 distinct CDR3 sequences, 43% occurring once. The sequencing here drew on PBMCs, taken before TCRalphabeta/CD19-depleted stem cell transplant. The receptors here all came from a girl aged 2 to 10 with aplastic anemia, due to receive a stem cell transplant. CDR3s include the opening cysteine and the closing phenylalanine or tryptophan. Fields, in order: J gene, V gene, clone size, D gene, CDR3 length, CDR3 protein, CDR3 DNA. A D gene is named only where the DNA matches it firmly. The size entry is marked missing in some rows and otherwise reads once, few, many or a size class.

TRBJ2-6 | TRBV21-1 | many | NA | 17 | CASTPFCRGRGANVLTF | TGTGCCAGCACCCCGTTCTGCAGGGGGCGTGGGGCCAACGTCCTGACTTTC
TRBJ2-3 | TRBV7-2 | NA | TRBD1 | 15 | CASSLGGSWADTQYF | TGTGCCAGCAGCCTAGGGGGCAGTTGGGCAGATACGCAGTATTTT
TRBJ1-4 | TRBV5-1 | NA | NA | 14 | CASGPGQVNEKLFF | TGCGCCAGCGGACCGGGACAAGTAAATGAAAAACTGTTTTTT
TRBJ1-5 | TRBV18 | NA | NA | 18 | CASSPQPGPYYSNQPQHF | TGTGCCAGCTCACCACAGCCAGGGCCCTATTATAGCAATCAGCCCCAGCATTTT
TRBJ2-3 | TRBV20-1 | few | NA | 15 | CSASGENRVTDTQYF | TGCAGTGCTAGCGGAGAAAATCGAGTCACAGATACGCAGTATTTT
TRBJ2-1 | TRBV25-1 | many | TRBD2 | 16 | CASSGRRASGNNEQFF | TGTGCCAGCAGTGGCCGTAGGGCTAGCGGAAACAATGAGCAGTTCTTC
TRBJ1-1 | TRBV20-1 | few | TRBD1 | 14 | CSASPGQGITEAFF | TGCAGTGCTAGTCCGGGACAGGGTATCACTGAAGCTTTCTTT
TRBJ1-2 | TRBV20-1 | few | NA | 14 | CSATADGINYGYTF | TGCAGTGCTACTGCGGACGGAATTAACTATGGCTACACCTTC
TRBJ2-7 | TRBV15 | NA | NA | 15 | CATSRDRADLYEQYF | TGTGCCACCAGCAGAGACAGGGCGGACCTCTACGAGCAGTACTTC
TRBJ1-1 | TRBV7-9 | many | TRBD1 | 16 | CASSSERGPLNTEAFF | TGTGCCAGCAGCTCCGAAAGGGGGCCACTGAATACTGAAGCTTTCTTT
TRBJ2-1 | TRBV3-1 | many | NA | 14 | CASSHPYRVDEQFF | TGTGCCAGCAGCCATCCATACAGGGTCGATGAGCAGTTCTTC
TRBJ2-1 | TRBV20-1 | NA | NA | 13 | CSAPEGAYNEQFF | TGCAGTGCCCCAGAGGGGGCCTACAATGAGCAGTTCTTC
TRBJ2-5 | TRBV20-1 | NA | NA | 12 | CSARTAQETQYF | TGCAGTGCAAGGACAGCCCAAGAGACCCAGTACTTC
TRBJ2-2 | TRBV29-1 | many | TRBD2 | 16 | CSASGTSGKNTGELFF | TGCAGCGCGTCCGGGACTAGCGGGAAGAACACCGGGGAGCTGTTTTTT
TRBJ1-2 | TRBV20-1 | NA | TRBD1 | 15 | CSARGDRLANYGYTF | TGCAGTGCTAGAGGGGACAGGTTAGCTAACTATGGCTACACCTTC
TRBJ1-2 | TRBV4-2 | NA | NA | 14 | CASSQDGRDYGYTF | TGTGCCAGCAGCCAAGATGGGAGGGACTATGGCTACACCTTC
TRBJ2-1 | TRBV11-3 | few | TRBD2 | 13 | CASISPAGNEQFF | TGTGCCAGCATCTCCCCAGCGGGGAATGAGCAGTTCTTC
TRBJ2-2 | TRBV9 | many | NA | 15 | CASSRTTYYTGELFF | TGTGCCAGCAGCAGGACTACTTATTACACCGGGGAGCTGTTTTTT
TRBJ2-3 | TRBV19 | NA | TRBD2 | 17 | CASNTEGRAGLGDTQYF | TGTGCCAGTAATACCGAAGGAAGAGCGGGACTGGGGGATACGCAGTATTTT
TRBJ2-7 | TRBV5-1 | NA | TRBD2 | 16 | CASSSGLAVTTYEQYF | TGCGCCAGCAGCTCTGGACTAGCGGTGACAACCTACGAGCAGTACTTC
TRBJ2-2 | TRBV6-1 | NA | TRBD1 | 16 | CASKTTGTGRTWELFF | TGTGCCAGCAAGACAACCGGGACAGGGAGAACTTGGGAGCTGTTTTTT
TRBJ1-1 | TRBV6-1 | few | NA | 14 | CASSPYRAGWEAFF | TGTGCCAGCAGTCCCTATCGGGCGGGGTGGGAAGCTTTCTTT
TRBJ2-5 | TRBV7-9 | NA | NA | 15 | CASSGYWGDQETQYF | TGTGCCAGCAGCGGCTACTGGGGTGACCAAGAGACCCAGTACTTC
TRBJ1-6 | TRBV20-1 | many | NA | 13 | CSASTVYNSPLHF | TGCAGTGCTTCGACGGTGTATAATTCACCCCTCCACTTT
TRBJ2-7 | TRBV7-2 | many | NA | 16 | CASSLSPPGISYEQYF | TGTGCCAGCAGCTTAAGTCCACCCGGGATCTCCTACGAGCAGTACTTC
TRBJ2-3 | TRBV20-1 | NA | NA | 14 | CRVQGEYMPDTQYF | TGCAGAGTACAGGGAGAATACATGCCAGATACGCAGTATTTT
TRBJ2-1 | TRBV7-9 | once | NA | 14 | CASSLKLVPAEQFF | TGTGCCAGCAGCTTAAAATTAGTCCCGGCGGAGCAGTTCTTC
TRBJ1-1 | TRBV29-1 | NA | NA | 11 | CSVGQLTEAFF | TGCAGCGTTGGACAGTTAACTGAAGCTTTCTTT
TRBJ2-1 | TRBV7-8 | NA | TRBD2 | 15 | CASSPREGQYNEQFF | TGTGCCAGCAGCCCGCGGGAGGGGCAATACAATGAGCAGTTCTTC
TRBJ1-4 | TRBV5-1 | few | NA | 16 | CASSLGVGATNEKLFF | TGCGCCAGCAGCTTGGGGGTCGGGGCAACTAATGAAAAACTGTTTTTT
TRBJ1-1 | TRBV25-1 | few | NA | 15 | CASSDRGRGDTEAFF | TGTGCCAGCAGTGACAGGGGTAGAGGGGACACTGAAGCTTTCTTT
TRBJ2-7 | TRBV4-1 | few | TRBD1 | 15 | CASSQDRRGIYEQYF | TGCGCCAGCAGCCAAGACCGCAGGGGGATCTACGAGCAGTACTTC
TRBJ1-2 | TRBV29-1 | NA | NA | 16 | CSVGRNEGRDNYGYTF | TGCAGCGTTGGTCGTAACGAAGGCAGAGATAACTATGGCTACACCTTC
TRBJ2-6 | TRBV10-3 | few | NA | 18 | CAIKRGGQRNSGANVLTF | TGTGCCATCAAAAGGGGGGGACAGCGAAACTCTGGGGCCAACGTCCTGACTTTC
TRBJ2-1 | TRBV27 | NA | TRBD2 | 15 | CASSFGAGKGVEQFF | TGTGCCAGCAGTTTTGGAGCGGGAAAGGGCGTTGAGCAGTTCTTC
TRBJ2-7 | TRBV5-5 | NA | NA | 13 | CATNLGGLDEQYF | TGTGCCACAAACCTCGGGGGGCTGGACGAGCAGTACTTC
TRBJ2-7 | TRBV7-2 | few | TRBD2 | 14 | CASSWEGIAGEQYF | TGTGCCAGCAGCTGGGAGGGTATCGCGGGTGAGCAGTACTTC
TRBJ1-1 | TRBV4-1 | NA | NA | 13 | CASSQDRTVGAFF | TGCGCCAGCAGCCAAGACCGGACAGTAGGAGCTTTCTTT
TRBJ2-7 | TRBV20-1 | NA | TRBD2 | 15 | CSARDSGGVSYEQYF | TGCAGTGCTAGAGATTCCGGGGGGGTCTCCTACGAGCAGTACTTC
TRBJ1-2 | TRBV6-2/TRBV6-3 | NA | TRBD1 | 13 | CASGRRQGHGYTF | TGTGCCAGCGGCCGCCGACAGGGCCATGGCTACACCTTC
TRBJ2-1 | TRBV20-1 | many | NA | 14 | CSVELTRDHNEQFF | TGCAGTGTCGAACTAACTCGGGATCACAATGAGCAGTTCTTC
TRBJ2-2 | TRBV7-9 | few | NA | 14 | CASSPTILGGELFF | TGTGCCAGCAGCCCTACGATTTTAGGCGGGGAGCTGTTTTTT
TRBJ2-3 | TRBV7-3 | few | TRBD2 | 17 | CASSITPTAGAVDTQYF | TGTGCCAGCAGCATCACCCCCACAGCGGGAGCGGTAGATACGCAGTATTTT
TRBJ2-1 | TRBV6-6 | NA | NA | 13 | CASCRGGNNEQFF | TGTGCCAGCTGCCGCGGAGGGAACAATGAGCAGTTCTTC
TRBJ2-5 | TRBV5-6 | NA | TRBD2 | 18 | CASSLLSRLAGNQETQYF | TGTGCCAGCAGCTTGCTTTCGAGGCTAGCGGGGAACCAAGAGACCCAGTACTTC
TRBJ1-5 | TRBV9 | many | NA | 17 | CASSERVQGRSNQPQHF | TGTGCCAGCAGCGAGCGGGTACAGGGTCGTAGCAATCAGCCCCAGCATTTT
TRBJ2-2 | TRBV5-1 | NA | NA | 15 | CASSIFPEHTGELFF | TGCGCCAGCAGTATTTTCCCTGAGCACACCGGGGAGCTGTTTTTT
TRBJ2-7 | TRBV7-2 | NA | TRBD1 | 14 | CASSGGQGLNEQYF | TGTGCCAGCAGCGGCGGACAGGGGCTCAACGAGCAGTACTTC
TRBJ2-5 | TRBV12-3/TRBV12-4 | NA | TRBD2 | 15 | CASIVSGGAGETQYF | TGTGCCAGCATAGTCAGCGGGGGGGCCGGAGAGACCCAGTACTTC
TRBJ2-5 | TRBV7-9 | NA | TRBD2 | 16 | CASSFRLAGAVETQYF | TGTGCCAGCAGCTTTCGTCTAGCGGGAGCTGTGGAGACCCAGTACTTC
TRBJ2-7 | TRBV6-1 | few | NA | 15 | CASSGGTLGTHEQYF | TGTGCCAGCAGTGGAGGGACCCTGGGAACCCACGAGCAGTACTTC
TRBJ1-1 | TRBV20-1 | many | NA | 12 | CSARDRVRGAFF | TGCAGTGCTAGAGATCGGGTTCGGGGGGCTTTCTTT
TRBJ2-2 | TRBV30 | NA | TRBD2 | 18 | CAWSVLRGAGGRTGELFF | TGTGCCTGGAGTGTCCTAAGGGGAGCGGGAGGGCGCACCGGGGAGCTGTTTTTT
TRBJ2-5 | TRBV5-5 | NA | NA | 16 | CASSLEPGRGCETQYF | TGTGCCAGCAGCTTGGAACCGGGCAGGGGCTGCGAGACCCAGTACTTC